This T cell receptor beta chain was recovered during a study of blood T cell repertoires in COVID-19. J was trimmed by 3 bases and V by 6 bases; bases with no gene match: 5. The CDR3 is 14 residues long. Germline values: CDR1 SGHTA, CDR2 FQGNSA. Followed over time, Seattle patients had been enrolled while infection was active. Only in-frame clones appear in the TCRdb table, and some are missing; sequencing was by immunoSEQ multiplex PCR. The table includes about 130,000 clones, roughly 86% detected once. The sequenced sample consisted of peripheral blood. This sequence was found in a woman in her 70s with COVID-19, enrolled during active disease. V is TRBV7-2 and J is TRBJ2-5; 9 positions match TRBD2. The CDR3 sequence: CASRGLAREETQYF. The CDR3 region has the DNA TGTGCCAGCAGAGGACTAGCGAGGGAAGAGACCCAGTACTTC.